The T cell receptor beta chain under discussion was sequenced for a study of a mutant IDH1 vaccine in newly diagnosed glioma. Turning to the study itself: Averaging approximately 40 years of age, treated patients were about 60% male and approximately 40% female. Patients got radiotherapy, temozolomide, or both beforehand, and most got both. Overall study findings and caveats: It seemed that pseudoprogression was not linked to changes in the top peripheral T cell clonotypes.

The method was immunoSEQ multiplex PCR; TCRdb's version includes in-frame clones alone and lacks a portion of them. The sample records around 50,000 clones, more than 75% being singletons. CDR1 and CDR2 (germline): SGDLS, YYNGEE. V lost 3 bases, J lost 2 bases, and 9 bases lay in between. This CDR3 comprises 14 residues. Described time point: week 35, safety follow-up. Every vaccine dose comprised 300 ug of mutant IDH1 20-mer peptide plus topical imiquimod. During weeks 1, 3, 5, 7, 11, 15, 19 and 23, patients received eight vaccinations. With regard to this clone: What it binds is not known.

The clonotype comes from a woman aged 40 to 50 with glioma. Source: PBMCs, taken from a glioma patient whose treatment included an IDH1 peptide vaccine. This chain connects TRBV9 to TRBJ1-3; no reliable D call. CDR3 DNA sequence: TGTGCCAGCAGCGCGGACGGTACTGGAAACACCATATATTTT. Protein product: CASSADGTGNTIYF. Drawing the rest from reference TRBV9 and TRBJ1-3, the complete variable domain is DSGVTQTPKHLITATGQRVTLRCSPRSGDLSVYWYQQSLDQGLQFLIQYYNGEERAKGNILERFSAQQFPDLHSELNLSSLELGDSALYFCASSADGTGNTIYFGEGSWLTVV.